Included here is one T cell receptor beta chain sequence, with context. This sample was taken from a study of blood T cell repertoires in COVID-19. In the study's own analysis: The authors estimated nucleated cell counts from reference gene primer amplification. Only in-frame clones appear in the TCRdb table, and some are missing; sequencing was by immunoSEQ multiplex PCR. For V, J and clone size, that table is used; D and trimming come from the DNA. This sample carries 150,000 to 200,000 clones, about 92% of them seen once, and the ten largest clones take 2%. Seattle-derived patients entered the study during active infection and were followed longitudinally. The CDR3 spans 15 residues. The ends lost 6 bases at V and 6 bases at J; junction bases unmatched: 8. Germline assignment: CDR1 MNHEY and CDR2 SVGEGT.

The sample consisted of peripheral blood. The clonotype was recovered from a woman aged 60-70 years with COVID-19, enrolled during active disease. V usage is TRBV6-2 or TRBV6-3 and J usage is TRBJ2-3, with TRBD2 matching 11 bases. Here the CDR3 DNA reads TGTGCCAGCAGCATACTAGCGGGGGTCTTTGATACGCAGTATTTT. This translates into CASSILAGVFDTQYF.